The 17 T cell receptor beta chains in this list originate from one sample, sequenced in a study of T cells in Graves' hyperthyroidism and ophthalmopathy. The TCR beta CDR3 regions underwent amplification using RNA transcripts as the source. The TCR CDR3 first-round RT-PCR relied on the HTBI primer set. From the multiplex PCR reads, TCRdb called clonotypes with MiXCR, one entry per CDR3 protein. The data contain around 350,000 distinct CDR3 sequences, about 20% of them seen just once; the ten biggest clones take up about 4%. The specimen sequenced was blood. The receptors were sampled from a woman aged 18-30 years with Graves' hyperthyroidism.

The chain combines TRBV29-1 with TRBJ2-7; D possibly corresponds to TRBD2 (5 bases). Per the germline V gene, CDR1 is SQVTM and CDR2 is ANQGSEA. The CDR3 has 13 amino acids. V was shortened by 2 bases and J by 9 bases, with 17 bases between the two germline ends. The CDR3: CSVELRRSGGQYF. In nucleotides, the CDR3 is TGCAGCGTTGAACTCCGACGGAGCGGAGGGCAGTACTTC.

The V gene is TRBV7-9, the J gene TRBJ2-5; 10 bases align to TRBD1. V shed 8 bases and J 2 bases; nucleotides not matched to a gene: 5. This CDR3 is built from 14 residues. CDR1 SEHNR and CDR2 FQNEAQ come from the germline V gene (reference sequence). CDR3 loop: CASLPDRGQETQYF. For the CDR3, the DNA is TGTGCCAGCTTACCGGACAGGGGGCAAGAGACCCAGTACTTC.

Concerning this clonotype: This may come from a read error, since a much larger clone is one base off. The rearrangement links TRBV12-3 or TRBV12-4 to TRBJ2-5, with TRBD2 as a possible D gene (7 bases). This CDR3 comprises 15 residues. CDR3 DNA: TGTGTCAGCAGTTTATCGGGGGGCGCCGAAGAGACCCAGTACTTC. This gives the protein CVSSLSGGAEETQYF.

In this sample, this clonotype turned up many times. J is TRBJ2-2 and V is TRBV25-1, with 7 bases lining up with TRBD2. Germline assignment: CDR1 MGHDK and CDR2 SYGVNS. The CDR3 is 16 amino acids. Trimming at V came to 1 base and at J to 11 bases, leaving 13 bases not matched to a gene. CDR3 sequence: CASSESGGSGRVELFF. CDR3 in DNA: TGTGCCAGCAGTGAATCCGGAGGTAGCGGGCGTGTTGAGCTGTTTTTT.

At least ten counts were recorded for this clonotype. V and J are TRBV5-1 and TRBJ2-2; TRBD1 or TRBD2 may be the D gene (5 bases each). This CDR3 is built from 14 residues. The germline CDR1 and CDR2 sequences are SGHRS and YFSETQ. V lost 3 bases to trimming and J lost 8 bases, with 14 bases between them. In nucleotides, the CDR3 is TGCGCCAGCAGCTCCGGGACCCTGCCAGGGGAGCTGTTTTTT. Translating it yields CASSSGTLPGELFF.

This clonotype was seen more than once but under ten times. This chain uses TRBV12-3 or TRBV12-4 with TRBJ1-2; a possible D gene is TRBD1 (5 bases). V was trimmed by 7 bases and J by 4 bases, leaving 10 bases between them. There are 12 residues in the CDR3. The CDR3 protein is CASKTQGYGYTF. The CDR3 DNA reads TGTGCCAGCAAAACTCAGGGCTATGGCTACACCTTC.

The CDR3 loop is CATSDPGGTEAFF. CDR3 sequence (DNA): TGTGCCACCAGTGATCCAGGGGGCACTGAAGCTTTCTTT. The chain is built from TRBV24-1 and TRBJ1-1; TRBD1 agrees at 7 bases. Germline assignment: CDR1 KGHDR and CDR2 SFDVKD. V shed 3 bases, J shed 4 bases, and the junction held 1 base outside the gene matches. The CDR3 runs 13 residues.

In its sample, this clonotype was seen many times. V is TRBV3-1 and J is TRBJ1-2; 7 nucleotides align to TRBD1. The CDR3 has 16 amino acids. Germline V gene sequence: CDR1 LGHDT, CDR2 YNNKEL (reference sequence). V shed 2 bases, J shed 7 bases, and the junction held 13 bases outside the gene matches. The CDR3 bases are TGTGCCAGCAGCCAATACCCCACCGACAGGGATGGTGGCTACACCTTC. The encoded protein is CASSQYPTDRDGGYTF.

This clonotype was counted a few times. The V and J genes are TRBV20-1 and TRBJ1-4; D possibly corresponds to TRBD1 (5 bases). Trimming took 7 bases from V and 6 from J, leaving 12 bases between them. The germline CDR1 and CDR2 sequences are DFQATT and SNEGSKA (reference sequence). This CDR3 comprises 12 residues. CDR3 sequence (DNA): TGCAGTGGACAGAGGTACGATGAAAAACTGTTTTTT. Translated: CSGQRYDEKLFF.

The V and J genes are TRBV6-2 or TRBV6-3 and TRBJ2-5; D not certain. CDR1 MNHEY and CDR2 SVGEGT come from the germline V gene. This CDR3 has 13 amino acids. V was cut by 8 bases and J by 5 bases, with 15 bases left in between. The CDR3 DNA reads TGTGCCAGCTCTATCCTAGGCCAGGAGACCCAGTACTTC. This translates into CASSILGQETQYF.

This clonotype was found many times. The V gene is TRBV20-1, the J gene TRBJ1-1, with no clear D. Germline V gene sequence: CDR1 DFQATT, CDR2 SNEGSKA (reference sequence). V lost 2 bases and J 4 bases, leaving 14 bases between the germline ends. This CDR3 comprises 14 residues. CDR3 in DNA: TGCAGTGCTAGAATAGGGTCCGGTGCCACTGAAGCTTTCTTT. This sequence encodes CSARIGSGATEAFF.

This clonotype was seen a handful of times. One junction end disagrees with the germline gene, perhaps due to a read error. CDR3 DNA sequence: TGCGCCAGCAGTGGTTATACCTACGATCAGTACTTC. Residues: CASSGYTYDQYF. The V and J genes are TRBV10-2 and TRBJ2-7; the D is unclear. The germline V gene encodes CDR1 WSHSY and CDR2 SAAADI. This CDR3 is built from 12 residues.

This chain uses TRBV28 with TRBJ2-7, with D perhaps TRBD2 (7 bases). V gave up 5 bases and J gave up 0 bases, with 20 bases separating them. The CDR3 has 17 amino acids. Germline loops: CDR1 MDHEN, CDR2 SYDVKM. The CDR3 DNA reads as TGTGCCAGCAGTATCTTGTGGAGGGGGGGGAGCTCCTACGAGCAGTACTTC. Translating gives CASSILWRGGSSYEQYF.

This clonotype appeared many times. This chain joins TRBV18 and TRBJ1-2, with D perhaps TRBD1 (6 bases). Germline CDR1 is KGHSH and CDR2 is LQKENI. V was pared by 6 bases and J by 1 base, with 18 bases between. CDR3 length: 16 residues. The CDR3 nucleotides read TGTGCCAGCTCGCGGGGGCTTCAAGAAGATAACTATGGCTACACCTTC. Amino acid sequence: CASSRGLQEDNYGYTF.

With respect to this clonotype: The junction differs from germline at one of its ends, possibly a read error. The CDR3 coding sequence is TGTGCCAGCAGTCTTGTCATTGGCTACGATCAGTACTTC. Its protein product is CASSLVIGYDQYF. V gene TRBV6-1 combines with J gene TRBJ2-7, with no clear D. Germline V gene data show CDR1 as MNHNS and CDR2 as SASEGT. The CDR3 totals 13 residues.

The chain recombines TRBV4-2 with TRBJ2-5, with a weak D call TRBD1 (7 bases). CDR1 LGHNA and CDR2 YNFKEQ come from the germline V gene. Trimming took 1 base from V and 4 from J, leaving 10 bases between them. This CDR3 region has 14 residues. This CDR3 is CASSQAGGGETQYF. The CDR3 DNA sequence: TGTGCCAGCAGCCAAGCAGGGGGAGGAGAGACCCAGTACTTC.

This clonotype was counted ten times or more. The J gene is TRBJ2-7, the V gene TRBV20-1; possibly TRBD1 for D (5 bases). Germline V gene sequence: CDR1 DFQATT, CDR2 SNEGSKA (reference sequence). V was cut by 4 bases and J by 0 bases, with 7 bases left in between. The CDR3 extends over 12 amino acids. The CDR3 spells CSATDSSYEQYF. In nucleotides, the CDR3 is TGCAGTGCTACAGACAGCTCCTACGAGCAGTACTTC.